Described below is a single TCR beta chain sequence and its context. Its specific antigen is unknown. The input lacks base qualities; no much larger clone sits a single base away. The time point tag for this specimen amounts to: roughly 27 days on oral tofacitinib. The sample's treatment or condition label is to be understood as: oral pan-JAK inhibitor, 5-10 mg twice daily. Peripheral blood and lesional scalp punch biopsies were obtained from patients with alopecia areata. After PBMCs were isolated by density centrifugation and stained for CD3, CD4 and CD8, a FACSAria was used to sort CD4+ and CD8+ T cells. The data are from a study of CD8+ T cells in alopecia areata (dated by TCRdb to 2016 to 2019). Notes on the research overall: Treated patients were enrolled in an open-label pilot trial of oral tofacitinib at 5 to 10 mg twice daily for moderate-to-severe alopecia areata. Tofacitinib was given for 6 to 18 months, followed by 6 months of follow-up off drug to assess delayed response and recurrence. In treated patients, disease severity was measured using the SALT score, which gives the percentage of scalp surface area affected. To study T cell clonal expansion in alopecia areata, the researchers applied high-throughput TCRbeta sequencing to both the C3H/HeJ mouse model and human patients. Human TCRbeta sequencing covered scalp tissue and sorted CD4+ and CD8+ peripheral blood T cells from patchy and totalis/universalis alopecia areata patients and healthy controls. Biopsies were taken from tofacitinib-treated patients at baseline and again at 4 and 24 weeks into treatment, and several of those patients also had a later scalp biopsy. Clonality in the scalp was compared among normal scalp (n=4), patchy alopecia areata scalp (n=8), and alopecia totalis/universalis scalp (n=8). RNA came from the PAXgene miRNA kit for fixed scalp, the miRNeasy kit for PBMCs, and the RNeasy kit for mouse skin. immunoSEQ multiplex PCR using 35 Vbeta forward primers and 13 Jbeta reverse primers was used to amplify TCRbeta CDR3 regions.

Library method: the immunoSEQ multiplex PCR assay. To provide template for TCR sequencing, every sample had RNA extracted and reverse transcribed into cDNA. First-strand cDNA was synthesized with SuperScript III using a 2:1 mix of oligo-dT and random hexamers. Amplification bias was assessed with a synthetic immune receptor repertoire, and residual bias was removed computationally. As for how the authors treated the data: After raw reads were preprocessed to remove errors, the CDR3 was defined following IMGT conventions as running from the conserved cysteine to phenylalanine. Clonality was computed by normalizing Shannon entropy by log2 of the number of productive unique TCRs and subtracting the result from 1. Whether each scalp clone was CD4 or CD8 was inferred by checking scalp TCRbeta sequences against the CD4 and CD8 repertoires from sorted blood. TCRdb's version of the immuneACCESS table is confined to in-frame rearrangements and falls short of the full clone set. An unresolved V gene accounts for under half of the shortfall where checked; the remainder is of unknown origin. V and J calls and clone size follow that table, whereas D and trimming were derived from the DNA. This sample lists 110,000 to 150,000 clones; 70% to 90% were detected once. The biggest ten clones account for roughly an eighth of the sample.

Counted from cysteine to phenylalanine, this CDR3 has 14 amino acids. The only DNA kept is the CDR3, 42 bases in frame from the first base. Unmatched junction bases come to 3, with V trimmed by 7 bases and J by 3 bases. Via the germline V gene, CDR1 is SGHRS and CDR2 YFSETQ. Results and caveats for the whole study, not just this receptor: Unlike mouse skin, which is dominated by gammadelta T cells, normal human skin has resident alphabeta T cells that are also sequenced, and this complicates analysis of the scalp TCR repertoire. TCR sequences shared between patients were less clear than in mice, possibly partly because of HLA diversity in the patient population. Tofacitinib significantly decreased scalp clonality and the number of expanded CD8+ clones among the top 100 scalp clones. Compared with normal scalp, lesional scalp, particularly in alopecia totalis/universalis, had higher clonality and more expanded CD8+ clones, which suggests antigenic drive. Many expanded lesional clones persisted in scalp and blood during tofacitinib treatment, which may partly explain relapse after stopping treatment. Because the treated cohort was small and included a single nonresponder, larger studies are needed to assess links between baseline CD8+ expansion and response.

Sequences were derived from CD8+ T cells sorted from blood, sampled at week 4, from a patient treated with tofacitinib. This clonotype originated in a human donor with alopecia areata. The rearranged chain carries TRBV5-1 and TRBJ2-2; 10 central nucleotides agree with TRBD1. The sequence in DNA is TGCGCCAGCGACAGGGGGCTGGACACCGGGGAGCTGTTTTTT. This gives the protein CASDRGLDTGELFF.